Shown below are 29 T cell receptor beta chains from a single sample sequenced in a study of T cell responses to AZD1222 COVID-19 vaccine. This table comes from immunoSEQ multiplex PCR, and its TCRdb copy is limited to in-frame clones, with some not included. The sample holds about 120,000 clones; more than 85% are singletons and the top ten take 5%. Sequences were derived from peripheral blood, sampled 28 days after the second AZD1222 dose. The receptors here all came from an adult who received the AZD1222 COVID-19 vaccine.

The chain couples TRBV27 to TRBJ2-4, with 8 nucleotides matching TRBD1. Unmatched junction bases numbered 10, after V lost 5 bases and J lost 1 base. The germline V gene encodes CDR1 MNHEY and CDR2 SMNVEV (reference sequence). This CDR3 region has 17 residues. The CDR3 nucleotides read TGTGCCAGCAGTAACTTATACAGGGGGTCGGCCAAAAACATTCAGTACTTC. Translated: CASSNLYRGSAKNIQYF.

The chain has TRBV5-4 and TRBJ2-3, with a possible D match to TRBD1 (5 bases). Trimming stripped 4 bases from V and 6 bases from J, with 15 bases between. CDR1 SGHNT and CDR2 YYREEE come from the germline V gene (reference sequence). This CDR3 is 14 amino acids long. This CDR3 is CASSQGFFGDTQYF. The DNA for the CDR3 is TGTGCCAGCAGCCAGGGATTTTTCGGGGATACGCAGTATTTT.

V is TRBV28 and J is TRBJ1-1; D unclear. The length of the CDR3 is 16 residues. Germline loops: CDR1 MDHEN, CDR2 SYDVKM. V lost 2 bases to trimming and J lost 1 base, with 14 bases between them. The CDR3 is CASSLHPQAPNTEAFF. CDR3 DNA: TGTGCCAGCAGTTTACACCCTCAGGCCCCGAACACTGAAGCTTTCTTT.

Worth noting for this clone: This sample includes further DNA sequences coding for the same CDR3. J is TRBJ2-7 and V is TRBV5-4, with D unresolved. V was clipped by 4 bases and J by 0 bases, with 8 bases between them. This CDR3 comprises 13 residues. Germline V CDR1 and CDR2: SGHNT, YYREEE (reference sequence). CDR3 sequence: CASSLPSSYEQYF. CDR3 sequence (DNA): TGTGCCAGCAGCCTACCTAGCTCCTACGAGCAGTACTTC.

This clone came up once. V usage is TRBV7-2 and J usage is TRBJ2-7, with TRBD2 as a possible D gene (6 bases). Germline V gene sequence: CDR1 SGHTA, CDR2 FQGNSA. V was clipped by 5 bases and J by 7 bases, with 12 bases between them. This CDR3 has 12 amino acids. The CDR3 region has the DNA TGTGCCAGCAGCACCCTGGAGGGGGAGCAGTACTTC. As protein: CASSTLEGEQYF.

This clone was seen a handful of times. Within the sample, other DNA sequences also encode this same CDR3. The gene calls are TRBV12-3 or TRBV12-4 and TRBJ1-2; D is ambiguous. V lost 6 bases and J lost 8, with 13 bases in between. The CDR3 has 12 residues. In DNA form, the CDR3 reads TGTGCCAGCAGCCTTAGGGTTGGCGGCTACACCTTC. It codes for CASSLRVGGYTF.

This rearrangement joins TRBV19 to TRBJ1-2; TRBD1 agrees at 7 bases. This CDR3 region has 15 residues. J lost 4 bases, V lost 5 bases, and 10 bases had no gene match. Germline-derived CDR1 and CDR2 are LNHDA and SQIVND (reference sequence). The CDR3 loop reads CASSSAGTVGYGYTF. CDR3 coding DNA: TGTGCCAGTAGTTCCGCCGGGACAGTGGGCTATGGCTACACCTTC.

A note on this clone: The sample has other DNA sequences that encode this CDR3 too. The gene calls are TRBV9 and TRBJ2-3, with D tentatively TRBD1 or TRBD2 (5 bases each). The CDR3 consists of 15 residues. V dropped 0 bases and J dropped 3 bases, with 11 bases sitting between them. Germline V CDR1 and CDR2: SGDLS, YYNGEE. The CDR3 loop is CASSVVGESTDTQYF. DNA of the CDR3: TGTGCCAGCAGCGTAGTGGGGGAGTCGACAGATACGCAGTATTTT. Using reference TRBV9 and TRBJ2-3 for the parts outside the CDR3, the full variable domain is DSGVTQTPKHLITATGQRVTLRCSPRSGDLSVYWYQQSLDQGLQFLIQYYNGEERAKGNILERFSAQQFPDLHSELNLSSLELGDSALYFCASSVVGESTDTQYFGPGTRLTVL.

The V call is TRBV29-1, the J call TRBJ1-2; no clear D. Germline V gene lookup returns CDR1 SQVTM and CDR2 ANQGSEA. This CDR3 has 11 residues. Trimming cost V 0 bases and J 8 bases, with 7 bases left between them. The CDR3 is CSVEDLGGYTF. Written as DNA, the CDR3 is TGCAGCGTTGAAGATCTAGGGGGCTACACCTTC.

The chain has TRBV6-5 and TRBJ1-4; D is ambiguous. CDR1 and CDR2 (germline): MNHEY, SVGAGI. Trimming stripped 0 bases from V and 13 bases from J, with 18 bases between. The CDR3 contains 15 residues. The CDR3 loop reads CASSYSDPRRDRLFF. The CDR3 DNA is TGTGCCAGCAGTTACTCTGACCCCCGGCGGGATAGACTGTTTTTT.

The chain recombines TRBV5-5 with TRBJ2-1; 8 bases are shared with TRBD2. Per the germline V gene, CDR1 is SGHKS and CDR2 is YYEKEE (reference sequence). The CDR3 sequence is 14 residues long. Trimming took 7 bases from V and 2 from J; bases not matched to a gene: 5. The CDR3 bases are TGTGCCAGCTACCTAGCGGGTACCTACAATGAGCAGTTCTTC. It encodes CASYLAGTYNEQFF.

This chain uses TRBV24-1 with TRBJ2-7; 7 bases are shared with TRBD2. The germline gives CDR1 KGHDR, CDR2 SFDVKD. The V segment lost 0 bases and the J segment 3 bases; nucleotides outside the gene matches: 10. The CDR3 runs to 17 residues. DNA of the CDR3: TGTGCCACCAGTGATTTGGGTAGGGGAGGGCCTTACTACGAGCAGTACTTC. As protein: CATSDLGRGGPYYEQYF.

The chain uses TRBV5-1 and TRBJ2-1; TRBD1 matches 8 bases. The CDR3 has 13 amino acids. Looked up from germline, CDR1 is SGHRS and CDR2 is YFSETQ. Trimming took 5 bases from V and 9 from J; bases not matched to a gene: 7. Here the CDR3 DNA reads TGCGCCAGCAGGGACAGGGAATACGGTGAGCAGTTCTTC. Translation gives CASRDREYGEQFF.

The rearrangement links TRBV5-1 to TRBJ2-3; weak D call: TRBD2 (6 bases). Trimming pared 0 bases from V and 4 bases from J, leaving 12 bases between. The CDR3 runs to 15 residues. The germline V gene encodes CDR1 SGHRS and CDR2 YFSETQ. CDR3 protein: CASSLVGWEADTQYF. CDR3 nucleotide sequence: TGCGCCAGCAGCTTGGTGGGGTGGGAGGCAGATACGCAGTATTTT.

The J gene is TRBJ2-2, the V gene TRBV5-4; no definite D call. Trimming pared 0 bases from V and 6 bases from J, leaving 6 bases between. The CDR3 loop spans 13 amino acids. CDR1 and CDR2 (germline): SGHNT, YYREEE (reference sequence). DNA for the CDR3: TGTGCCAGCAGCTTGGACAGACCCGGGGAGCTGTTTTTT. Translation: CASSLDRPGELFF.

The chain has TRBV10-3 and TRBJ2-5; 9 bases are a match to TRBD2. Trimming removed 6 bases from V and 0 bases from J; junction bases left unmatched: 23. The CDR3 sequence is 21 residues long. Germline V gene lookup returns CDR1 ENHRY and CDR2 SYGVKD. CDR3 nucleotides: TGTGCCATCAGCCCGAATTCTGCAGTAGCGGGAGAGATGGGGTACCAAGAGACCCAGTACTTC. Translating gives CAISPNSAVAGEMGYQETQYF.

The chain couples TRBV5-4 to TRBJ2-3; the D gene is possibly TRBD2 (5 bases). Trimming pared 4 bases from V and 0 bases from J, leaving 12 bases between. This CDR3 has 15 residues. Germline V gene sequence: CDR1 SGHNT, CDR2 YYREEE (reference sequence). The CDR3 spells CASSRRGPSTDTQYF. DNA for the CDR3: TGTGCCAGCAGCCGCCGAGGGCCAAGCACAGATACGCAGTATTTT. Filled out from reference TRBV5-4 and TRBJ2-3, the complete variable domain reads ETGVTQSPTHLIKTRGQQVTLRCSSQSGHNTVSWYQQALGQGPQFIFQYYREEENGRGNFPPRFSGLQFPNYSSELNVNALELDDSALYLCASSRRGPSTDTQYFGPGTRLTVL.

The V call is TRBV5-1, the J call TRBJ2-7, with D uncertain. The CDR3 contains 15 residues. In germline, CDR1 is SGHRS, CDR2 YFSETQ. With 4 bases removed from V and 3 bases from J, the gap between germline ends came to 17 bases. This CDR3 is CASSVHPRTDYEQYF. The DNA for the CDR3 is TGCGCCAGCAGCGTACACCCAAGAACCGACTACGAGCAGTACTTC.

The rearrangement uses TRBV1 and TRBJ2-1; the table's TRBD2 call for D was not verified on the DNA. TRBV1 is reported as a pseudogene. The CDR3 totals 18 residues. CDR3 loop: CTSSPRNLSGGFYNEQFF. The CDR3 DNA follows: TGCACCAGCAGTCCTAGAAACCTTAGCGGGGGATTCTACAATGAGCAGTTCTTC.

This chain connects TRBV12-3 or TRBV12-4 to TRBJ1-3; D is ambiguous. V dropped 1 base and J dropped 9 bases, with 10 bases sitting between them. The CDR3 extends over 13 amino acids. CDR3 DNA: TGTGCCAGCAGTTTAGTGATGAAGGGCACCATATATTTT. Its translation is CASSLVMKGTIYF.

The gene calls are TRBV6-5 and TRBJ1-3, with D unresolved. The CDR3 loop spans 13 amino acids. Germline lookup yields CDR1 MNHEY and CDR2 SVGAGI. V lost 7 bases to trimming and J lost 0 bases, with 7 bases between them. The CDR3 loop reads CASTQPSGNTIYF. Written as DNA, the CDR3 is TGTGCCAGCACCCAACCCTCTGGAAACACCATATATTTT.

The CDR3 sequence: CASSESDRGSEDQPQHF. In DNA, the CDR3 is TGTGCCAGCAGTGAGTCGGACAGGGGATCTGAGGATCAGCCCCAGCATTTT. The chain is built from TRBV2 and TRBJ1-5; 9 bases map to TRBD1. Trimming cost V 3 bases and J 5 bases; bases outside gene matches: 11. Per germline, CDR1 SNHLY and CDR2 FYNNEI. The CDR3 sequence is 17 residues long. The full variable domain, completed using reference TRBV2 and TRBJ1-5, is EPEVTQTPSHQVTQMGQEVILRCVPISNHLYFYWYRQILGQKVEFLVSFYNNEISEKSEIFDDQFSVERPDGSNFTLKIRSTKLEDSAMYFCASSESDRGSEDQPQHFGDGTRLSIL.

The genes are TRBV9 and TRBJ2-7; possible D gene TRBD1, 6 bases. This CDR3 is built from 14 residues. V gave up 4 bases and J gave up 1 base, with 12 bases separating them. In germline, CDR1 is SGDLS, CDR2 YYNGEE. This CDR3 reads CASSPRDISYEQYF. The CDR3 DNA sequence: TGTGCCAGCAGCCCCCGGGACATTTCCTACGAGCAGTACTTC.

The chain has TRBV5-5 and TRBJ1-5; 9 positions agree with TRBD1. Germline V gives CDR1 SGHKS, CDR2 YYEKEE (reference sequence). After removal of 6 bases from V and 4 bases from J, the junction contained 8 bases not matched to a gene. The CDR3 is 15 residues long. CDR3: CASTWTGDINQPQHF. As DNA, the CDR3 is TGTGCCAGCACCTGGACAGGGGATATAAATCAGCCCCAGCATTTT.

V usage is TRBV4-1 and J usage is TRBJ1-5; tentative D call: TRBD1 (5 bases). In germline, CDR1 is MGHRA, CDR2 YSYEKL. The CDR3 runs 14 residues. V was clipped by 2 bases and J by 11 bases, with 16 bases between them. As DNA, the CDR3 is TGCGCCAGCAGCCAACCGACTGGGGCTAGGGCCCAGCATTTT. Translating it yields CASSQPTGARAQHF.

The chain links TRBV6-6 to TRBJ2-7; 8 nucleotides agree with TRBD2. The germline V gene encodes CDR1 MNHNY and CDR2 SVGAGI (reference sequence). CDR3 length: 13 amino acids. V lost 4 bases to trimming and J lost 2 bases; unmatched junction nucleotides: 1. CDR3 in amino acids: CASSLTSAYEQYF. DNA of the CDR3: TGTGCCAGCAGTTTGACTAGCGCCTACGAGCAGTACTTC.

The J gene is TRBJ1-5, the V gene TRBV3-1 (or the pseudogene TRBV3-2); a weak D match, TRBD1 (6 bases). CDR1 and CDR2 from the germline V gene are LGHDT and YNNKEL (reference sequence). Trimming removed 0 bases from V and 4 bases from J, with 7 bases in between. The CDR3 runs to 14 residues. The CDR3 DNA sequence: TGTGCCAGCAGCCAAGACAGGGGAAATCAGCCCCAGCATTTT. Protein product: CASSQDRGNQPQHF.

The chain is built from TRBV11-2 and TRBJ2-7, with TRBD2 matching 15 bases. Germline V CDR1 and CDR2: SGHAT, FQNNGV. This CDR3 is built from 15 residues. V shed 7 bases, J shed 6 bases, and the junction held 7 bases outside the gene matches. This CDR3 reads CASNPPGLAGGEQYF. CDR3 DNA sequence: TGTGCCAGCAACCCCCCGGGACTAGCGGGAGGCGAGCAGTACTTC.

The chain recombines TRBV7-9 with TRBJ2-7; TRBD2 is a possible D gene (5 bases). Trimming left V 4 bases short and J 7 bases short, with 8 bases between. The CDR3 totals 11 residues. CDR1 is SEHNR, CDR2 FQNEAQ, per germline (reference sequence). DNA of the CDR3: TGTGCCAGCAGCTCCGGCGGGGAGCAGTACTTC. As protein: CASSSGGEQYF.